Here is one T cell receptor beta chain with its context. TCRdb's table, derived via immunoSEQ multiplex PCR, lists solely in-frame clones and lacks some. Altogether tens of thousands of clones are present, roughly nine tenths being singletons, with the ten largest covering over 0.55%. This sample was taken from a study of T cell changes during pregnancy in multiple sclerosis. Germline V gene lookup returns CDR1 SGHRS and CDR2 YFSETQ. The CDR3 runs to 13 residues. The germline V and J ends were trimmed by 3 bases and 6 bases, with 13 bases remaining between them. The receptor was derived from a female donor in good health, enrolled as a control in a pregnancy study. V usage is TRBV5-1 and J usage is TRBJ2-7; maybe TRBD1 (6 bases). The sample in question was CD4+ T cells from peripheral blood mononuclear cells, obtained in the third trimester of pregnancy. CDR3 region: CASSSQGPGEQYF. As DNA, the CDR3 is TGCGCCAGCAGCTCCCAGGGGCCCGGCGAGCAGTACTTC.